The 19 T cell receptor beta chains below were found in one sample sequenced in a study of blood T cell repertoires in COVID-19 (dated by TCRdb to 2018 to 2021). Libraries were made using the immunoSEQ multiplex PCR assay. This immuneACCESS table, as held by TCRdb, lists in-frame sequences with V and J called but not all clones. Of the missing ones, under half trace to an unresolved V gene in checked studies; the others have no known cause. The sample table shows about 190,000 clones, and 85% to 90% are seen once. Of the sample, 2.5% to 3.5% is held by the ten largest clones. Sequences were obtained from peripheral blood. The receptors were sampled from a man in his forties with active or convalescent COVID-19.

The J gene is TRBJ1-2, the V gene TRBV12-3 or TRBV12-4; 12 bases map to TRBD1. Trimming took 6 bases from V and 4 from J; bases not matched to a gene: 0. This CDR3 spans 13 amino acids. The CDR3 coding sequence is TGTGCCAGCAGGGGACAGGGGGCCTATGGCTACACCTTC. This translates into CASRGQGAYGYTF.

The V and J genes are TRBV7-2 and TRBJ2-7; D is ambiguous. Per germline, CDR1 SGHTA and CDR2 FQGNSA. Deletions cut 5 bases from V and 2 bases from J, with 10 bases between. This CDR3 spans 13 amino acids. CDR3 in amino acids: CASSPTGPYEQYF. CDR3 bases: TGTGCCAGCAGCCCTACGGGTCCCTACGAGCAGTACTTC.

This clone has more than one count but fewer than ten. The V gene is TRBV3-1 (or the pseudogene TRBV3-2), the J gene TRBJ1-4; D might be TRBD1 (6 bases). Per germline, CDR1 LGHDT and CDR2 YNNKEL (reference sequence). Trimming cost V 1 base and J 4 bases, with 19 bases left between them. The CDR3 has 18 amino acids. The CDR3 DNA reads as TGTGCCAGCAGCCAAGTGTACATGCGGACAGCAGATAATGAAAAACTGTTTTTT. Amino acid sequence: CASSQVYMRTADNEKLFF.

V usage is TRBV7-3 and J usage is TRBJ2-2; unclear D gene. Germline CDR1 SGHTA, CDR2 FQGTGA. V was pared by 0 bases and J by 6 bases, with 8 bases between. CDR3 size: 14 residues. The CDR3 loop is CASSLTPVSGELFF. CDR3 coding DNA: TGTGCCAGCAGCTTAACGCCGGTTTCCGGGGAGCTGTTTTTT.

The chain uses TRBV6-1 and TRBJ1-6, with a tentative D call TRBD1 (5 bases). This CDR3 comprises 11 residues. Germline V gene data show CDR1 as MNHNS and CDR2 as SASEGT. Trimming pared 2 bases from V and 14 bases from J, leaving 7 bases between. CDR3 loop: CASSEKGSLHF. CDR3 in DNA: TGTGCCAGCAGTGAAAAGGGGTCCCTCCACTTT.

The V and J genes are TRBV28 and TRBJ2-7, with 8 bases fitting TRBD1. The CDR3 is 12 amino acids. J gave up 3 bases and V 8 bases, and 3 bases lay outside the gene matches. Germline CDR1 is MDHEN and CDR2 is SYDVKM. CDR3 sequence (DNA): TGTGCCAGCCGCGGACAGGGCTACGAGCAGTACTTC. This translates into CASRGQGYEQYF.

The chain is built from TRBV5-1 and TRBJ2-7; 11 bases line up with TRBD2. CDR1 is SGHRS and CDR2 is YFSETQ in the germline V gene. The CDR3 has 16 amino acids. V shed 4 bases, J shed 4 bases, and the junction held 10 bases outside the gene matches. Here the CDR3 reads CASSPGPTSGAYEQYF. The CDR3, as DNA: TGCGCCAGCAGCCCAGGCCCGACTAGCGGGGCGTACGAGCAGTACTTC. Combining the CDR3 with reference TRBV5-1 and TRBJ2-7 gives the whole variable domain KAGVTQTPRYLIKTRGQQVTLSCSPISGHRSVSWYQQTPGQGLQFLFEYFSETQRNKGNFPGRFSGRQFSNSRSEMNVSTLELGDSALYLCASSPGPTSGAYEQYFGPGTRLTVT.

This clone was counted only a few times. This sequence joins TRBV12-3 or TRBV12-4 and TRBJ2-4; tentative D call: TRBD2 (5 bases). This CDR3 region has 13 residues. V was cut by 5 bases and J by 3 bases, with 8 bases left in between. In nucleotides, the CDR3 is TGTGCCAGCAGTACCGGGGTCAAAAACATTCAGTACTTC. Its translation: CASSTGVKNIQYF.

The chain carries TRBV28 and TRBJ1-2, with D unresolved. The CDR3 is 13 residues long. Trimming pared 2 bases from V and 5 bases from J, leaving 9 bases between. Germline V gives CDR1 MDHEN, CDR2 SYDVKM. CDR3 in DNA: TGTGCCAGCAGTTTACCAGGAAGATATGGCTACACCTTC. The encoded protein is CASSLPGRYGYTF.

This clone showed up just once. The J gene is TRBJ1-2, the V gene TRBV3-1 (or the pseudogene TRBV3-2); 7 positions match TRBD1. The germline V gene encodes CDR1 LGHDT and CDR2 YNNKEL (reference sequence). The CDR3 has 17 residues. V gave up 0 bases and J gave up 5 bases; unmatched junction bases: 12. CDR3 coding DNA: TGTGCCAGCAGCCAAGACTCCACAGGGGTTGGGAGATATGGCTACACCTTC. Its translation: CASSQDSTGVGRYGYTF.

This chain joins TRBV3-1 (or the pseudogene TRBV3-2) and TRBJ2-3; 8 nucleotides line up with TRBD2. Germline lookup yields CDR1 LGHDT and CDR2 YNNKEL (reference sequence). V lost 0 bases and J lost 10; bases outside the gene matches: 15. The CDR3 is 17 amino acids. The CDR3 is CASSQDGAGAITSAQYF. CDR3 DNA: TGTGCCAGCAGCCAAGATGGAGCGGGGGCCATTACGAGCGCGCAGTATTTT.

The gene calls are TRBV28 and TRBJ1-6; 9 positions agree with TRBD1. The CDR3 has 18 amino acids. Germline CDR1 is MDHEN and CDR2 is SYDVKM. The V and J ends lost 2 bases and 0 bases, in that order; junction bases with no gene match: 5. In nucleotides, the CDR3 is TGTGCCAGCAGTTTACCGACAGGGGGAAGCTCCTATAATTCACCCCTCCACTTT. Residues: CASSLPTGGSSYNSPLHF.

CDR3 sequence (DNA): TGCGCCAGCAGCTTAACAGGGGCGGGTGGCAATGAGCAGTTCTTC. Protein product: CASSLTGAGGNEQFF. The chain couples TRBV5-1 to TRBJ2-1; 7 bases map to TRBD1. The CDR3 is 15 amino acids. The trim removed 2 bases at V and 6 bases at J, leaving 8 bases unmatched. Germline CDR1 is SGHRS and CDR2 is YFSETQ.

The CDR3 protein is CASSYGGGASNEQFF. For the CDR3, the DNA is TGTGCCAGCAGTTACGGTGGGGGGGCCTCCAATGAGCAGTTCTTC. The chain joins TRBV6-5 to TRBJ2-1, with a weak D call TRBD2 (7 bases). V lost 2 bases to trimming and J lost 6 bases, with 14 bases between them. CDR3 length equals 15 residues. The germline CDR1 and CDR2 sequences are MNHEY and SVGAGI.

CDR3: CASSQAGTGANVLTF. In nucleotides, the CDR3 is TGTGCCAGCAGCCAAGCGGGTACCGGGGCCAACGTCCTGACTTTC. This sequence joins TRBV5-4 and TRBJ2-6, with a tentative D call TRBD2 (6 bases). Germline V gene sequence: CDR1 SGHNT, CDR2 YYREEE (reference sequence). The germline V and J ends were trimmed by 4 bases and 4 bases, with 12 bases remaining between them. CDR3 length: 15 residues.

This chain uses TRBV27 with TRBJ1-1; 7 bases agree with TRBD1. The V gene end was trimmed by 3 bases and the J gene end by 4 bases; junction bases not matched to a gene: 14. Germline V CDR1 and CDR2: MNHEY, SMNVEV (reference sequence). This CDR3 has 17 residues. The CDR3: CASSLPPQTGSGTEAFF. The CDR3 region has the DNA TGTGCCAGCAGTTTGCCCCCACAGACAGGGTCTGGCACTGAAGCTTTCTTT.

The rearrangement uses TRBV3-1 (or the pseudogene TRBV3-2) and TRBJ1-4; the D gene is possibly TRBD1 (5 bases). Germline V gives CDR1 LGHDT, CDR2 YNNKEL (reference sequence). CDR3 length: 15 residues. The ends were cut back, 1 base at V and 3 bases at J, with 9 bases in the middle. The CDR3 sequence: CASSQGGAPNEKLFF. The CDR3 DNA reads as TGTGCCAGCAGCCAAGGCGGGGCCCCTAATGAAAAACTGTTTTTT.

This chain uses TRBV7-9 with TRBJ2-7; 8 positions match TRBD1. Looked up from germline, CDR1 is SEHNR and CDR2 is FQNEAQ (reference sequence). The ends lost 4 bases at V and 4 bases at J; junction bases unmatched: 3. This CDR3 comprises 13 residues. DNA of the CDR3: TGTGCCAGCAGCTCCGACAGGGGTTACGAGCAGTACTTC. This codes for CASSSDRGYEQYF.

The chain recombines TRBV3-1 (or the pseudogene TRBV3-2) with TRBJ1-3; D is unresolved. CDR3 size: 14 residues. The V and J ends lost 0 bases and 11 bases respectively, with 14 bases between them. Per the germline V gene, CDR1 is LGHDT and CDR2 is YNNKEL (reference sequence). In DNA form, the CDR3 reads TGTGCCAGCAGCCAAGACACGCGGAACGGTGCCATATATTTT. Translation: CASSQDTRNGAIYF.